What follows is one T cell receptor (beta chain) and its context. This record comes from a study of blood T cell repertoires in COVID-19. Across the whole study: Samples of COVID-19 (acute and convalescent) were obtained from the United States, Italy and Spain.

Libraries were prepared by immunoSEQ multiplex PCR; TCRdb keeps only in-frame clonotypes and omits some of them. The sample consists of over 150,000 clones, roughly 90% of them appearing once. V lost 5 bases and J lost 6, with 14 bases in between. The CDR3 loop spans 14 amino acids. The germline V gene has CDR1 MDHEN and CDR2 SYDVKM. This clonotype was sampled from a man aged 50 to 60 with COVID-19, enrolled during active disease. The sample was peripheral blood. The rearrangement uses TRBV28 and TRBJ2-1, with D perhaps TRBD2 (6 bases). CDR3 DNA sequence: TGTGCCAGCAGTCTACTCCGGGACTTCAATGAGCAGTTCTTC. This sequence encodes CASSLLRDFNEQFF.